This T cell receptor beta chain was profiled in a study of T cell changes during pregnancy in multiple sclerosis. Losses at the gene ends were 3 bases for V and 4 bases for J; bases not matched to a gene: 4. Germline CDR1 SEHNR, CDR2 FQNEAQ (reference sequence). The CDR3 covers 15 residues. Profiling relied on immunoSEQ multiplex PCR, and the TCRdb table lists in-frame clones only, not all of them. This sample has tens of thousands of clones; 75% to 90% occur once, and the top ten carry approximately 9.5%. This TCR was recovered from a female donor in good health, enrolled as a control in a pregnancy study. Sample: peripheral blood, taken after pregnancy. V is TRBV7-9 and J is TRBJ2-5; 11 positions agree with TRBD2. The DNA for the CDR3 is TGTGCCAGCAGCTTCGAGGGACTAGCGGCAGAGACCCAGTACTTC. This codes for CASSFEGLAAETQYF.